This is a list of T cell receptor beta chains from one sample in a study of cytomegalovirus exposure and HLA in healthy donors. The assay was immunoSEQ multiplex PCR, and TCRdb's table has in-frame clones only and misses some. Of more than 150,000 clones in the sample, over 70% were seen once. Sequences were obtained from PBMCs. These receptors originate from a man in his forties or fifties in good health and CMV-seropositive. The CDR3 runs from the conserved cysteine through the conserved F or W. The D gene is left open where the match is weak. Only some rows state a clone size, as once, few, many or a class for expanded clones.

j_call clone_size d_call v_call cdr3_aa cdr3_nt
TRBJ1-1 - - TRBV2 CASMTERNTEAFF TGTGCCAGTATGACAGAGCGGAACACTGAAGCTTTCTTT
TRBJ2-5 - - TRBV5-1 CASSIQGGETQYF TGCGCCAGCAGCATACAGGGGGGGGAGACCCAGTACTTC
TRBJ2-2 - - TRBV6-5 CASSSPISNTGELFF TGTGCCAGCAGTTCCCCAATTTCGAACACCGGGGAGCTGTTTTTT
TRBJ2-7 once TRBD2 TRBV6-5 CASSLRTSGRYEQYF TGTGCCAGCAGTTTACGGACTAGCGGGAGATACGAGCAGTACTTC
TRBJ2-3 - TRBD2 TRBV7-2 CASSLSLAGGRTDTQYF TGTGCCAGCAGCTTATCGCTAGCGGGGGGGCGGACAGATACGCAGTATTTT
TRBJ1-1 - TRBD1 TRBV19 CASIFQGGTEAFF TGTGCCAGTATCTTCCAGGGGGGCACTGAAGCTTTCTTT
TRBJ2-2 - - TRBV5-1 CASSLGGNTGELFF TGCGCCAGCAGCTTGGGAGGGAACACCGGGGAGCTGTTTTTT
TRBJ2-3 - TRBD2 TRBV27 CASSPPGGRGDTQYF TGTGCCAGCAGTCCCCCGGGGGGGCGGGGAGATACGCAGTATTTT
TRBJ1-1 - - TRBV7-3 CASSLSQNTEAFF TGTGCCAGCAGCTTGAGCCAGAACACTGAAGCTTTCTTT
TRBJ1-6 once - TRBV6-6 CASIRDSADSPLHF TGTGCCAGCATTCGGGACTCTGCCGATTCACCCCTCCACTTT
TRBJ1-5 - - TRBV7-9 CASSSLQGSNQPQHF TGTGCCAGCAGCTCTCTACAGGGTAGCAATCAGCCCCAGCATTTT
TRBJ2-5 - - TRBV7-7 CASSLGGVQETQYF TGTGCTAGCAGCTTAGGCGGGGTCCAAGAGACCCAGTACTTC
TRBJ2-3 - TRBD2 TRBV28 CASRGGSPDTQYF TGTGCCAGCAGGGGGGGGTCCCCGGATACGCAGTATTTT
TRBJ1-6 few - TRBV5-1 CASSISGVEYNSPLHF TGCGCCAGCAGCATTTCGGGAGTCGAATATAATTCACCCCTCCACTTT
TRBJ2-3 - TRBD2 TRBV7-3 CASSFNGRAADTQYF TGTGCCAGCAGCTTTAACGGGAGGGCCGCGGATACGCAGTATTTT
TRBJ2-2 - - TRBV7-8 CASSVRQVTSTGELFF TGTGCCAGCAGCGTTCGACAGGTTACAAGCACCGGGGAGCTGTTTTTT
TRBJ2-7 - TRBD1 TRBV7-2 CASSTGTGNYEQYF TGTGCCAGCAGCACCGGGACAGGGAACTACGAGCAGTACTTC
TRBJ1-4 - TRBD1 TRBV2 CASSDRGNEKLFF TGTGCCAGCTCGGACAGGGGTAATGAAAAACTGTTTTTT
TRBJ2-5 - - TRBV9 CASSPRGRGETQYF TGTGCCAGCAGCCCCAGGGGGCGGGGGGAGACCCAGTACTTC
TRBJ1-1 - - TRBV28 CASSLWATGNTEAFF TGTGCCAGCAGTTTATGGGCGACAGGAAACACTGAAGCTTTCTTT
TRBJ2-7 - TRBD2 TRBV7-2 CASSLAGFGAGGPGYEQYF TGTGCCAGCAGCTTAGCGGGATTCGGGGCGGGAGGGCCAGGTTACGAGCAGTACTTC
TRBJ2-7 few TRBD2 TRBV6-1 CASSTTSETYEQYF TGTGCCAGCAGTACGACTAGCGAGACCTACGAGCAGTACTTC
TRBJ2-7 few TRBD1 TRBV20-1 CSARKGAGEYF TGCAGTGCTAGGAAGGGGGCGGGTGAGTACTTC
TRBJ2-3 - - TRBV28 CASSFSTVTLDTQYF TGTGCCAGCAGTTTCTCAACAGTGACGTTAGATACGCAGTATTTT
TRBJ2-5 many TRBD2 TRBV6-6 CASSTPGTSGSGAQYF TGTGCCAGCAGTACCCCGGGGACTAGCGGCTCGGGGGCCCAGTACTTC
TRBJ2-1 - - TRBV10-3 CAISEPPAYNEQFF TGTGCCATCAGTGAGCCCCCCGCGTACAATGAGCAGTTCTTC
TRBJ1-5 - - TRBV5-6 CASSLGGPNSNQPQHF TGTGCCAGCAGCTTGGGAGGTCCTAATAGCAATCAGCCCCAGCATTTT
TRBJ2-3 - TRBD2 TRBV18 CASSPIMSGLEPDTQYF TGTGCCAGCTCACCCATTATGTCGGGACTAGAGCCAGATACGCAGTATTTT
TRBJ2-5 - - TRBV7-2 CASSPGETQYF TGTGCCAGCAGCCCCGGAGAGACCCAGTACTTC
TRBJ2-1 - - TRBV18 CASSPGASVVTNEQFF TGTGCCAGCTCACCAGGGGCTAGCGTGGTGACTAATGAGCAGTTCTTC
TRBJ1-2 - TRBD1 TRBV18 CASSPGDRGAYGYTF TGTGCCAGCTCACCCGGGGACAGGGGGGCCTATGGCTACACCTTC
TRBJ2-3 - - TRBV19 CASKQRVTDTQYF TGTGCCAGTAAACAGAGGGTCACAGATACGCAGTATTTT
TRBJ2-2 - - TRBV19 CASRAQGGANGELFF TGTGCCAGTAGGGCCCAAGGGGGGGCAAACGGGGAGCTGTTTTTT
TRBJ1-4 - - TRBV5-1 CASSLTAATNEKLFF TGCGCCAGCAGCTTGACAGCTGCAACTAATGAAAAACTGTTTTTT
TRBJ2-5 - - TRBV30 CAWSGGMGLTQYF TGTGCCTGGAGCGGAGGTATGGGACTGACCCAGTACTTC
TRBJ1-3 - - TRBV14 CASSQDPGSLAGGNTIYF TGTGCCAGCAGCCAAGATCCCGGCTCCCTTGCGGGGGGAAACACCATATATTTT
TRBJ2-1 - TRBD1 TRBV2 CASSVRAIAAAGGEQFF TGTGCCAGCAGTGTAAGGGCAATAGCTGCCGCAGGGGGTGAGCAGTTCTTC
TRBJ2-3 - TRBD2 TRBV2 CASSEALGGLAGETQYF TGTGCCAGCAGTGAAGCCCTTGGGGGGCTAGCGGGAGAGACGCAGTATTTT